These 17 T cell receptor beta chains were sequenced from one sample in a study of blood T cell repertoires in COVID-19. The assay was immunoSEQ multiplex PCR, and TCRdb's table has in-frame clones only and misses some. The top ten hold roughly 8% of the sample, which has 100,000 to 150,000 clones, approximately 88% seen once. Material for sequencing was peripheral blood. These receptors originate from a man in his fifties or sixties with acute or convalescent COVID-19.

The CDR3 DNA sequence: TGTGCCAGCAGTTTGCCCGGGAGGCCCACAGATACGCAGTATTTT. Its translation: CASSLPGRPTDTQYF. The V and J genes are TRBV27 and TRBJ2-3; 7 bases agree with TRBD2. Trimming took 3 bases from V and 2 from J; bases not matched to a gene: 5. The CDR3 is 15 residues long. Per germline, CDR1 MNHEY and CDR2 SMNVEV (reference sequence).

The gene calls are TRBV6-1 and TRBJ2-7; D remains unclear. Trimming left V 1 base short and J 2 bases short, with 6 bases between. Germline CDR1 and CDR2: MNHNS and SASEGT. The CDR3 sequence is 13 residues long. In nucleotides, the CDR3 is TGTGCCAGCAGTGAAGTTCGGGCCTACGAGCAGTACTTC. This sequence encodes CASSEVRAYEQYF.

DNA for the CDR3: TGTGCCAGCAGCTTAGGCTTAGCCGGGAAAGAGCAGTACTTC. Encoded protein: CASSLGLAGKEQYF. The V call is TRBV7-2, the J call TRBJ2-7; a possible D gene is TRBD2 (5 bases). The V gene's germline CDR1 is SGHTA and CDR2 FQGNSA. The germline V and J ends were trimmed by 1 base and 7 bases, with 14 bases remaining between them. This CDR3 has 14 amino acids.

The V call is TRBV9, the J call TRBJ1-3, with D perhaps TRBD1 (6 bases). Germline V gives CDR1 SGDLS, CDR2 YYNGEE. Deletions cut 3 bases from V and 0 bases from J, with 7 bases between. This CDR3 is 14 amino acids long. The CDR3 loop is CASSADSSGNTIYF. The CDR3 DNA reads TGTGCCAGCAGCGCGGACAGCTCTGGAAACACCATATATTTT. Using reference TRBV9 and TRBJ1-3 for the parts outside the CDR3, the full variable domain is DSGVTQTPKHLITATGQRVTLRCSPRSGDLSVYWYQQSLDQGLQFLIQYYNGEERAKGNILERFSAQQFPDLHSELNLSSLELGDSALYFCASSADSSGNTIYFGEGSWLTVV.

This rearrangement joins TRBV19 to TRBJ2-2; D is ambiguous. The germline V and J ends were trimmed by 3 bases and 0 bases, with 8 bases remaining between them. CDR1 is LNHDA, CDR2 SQIVND, per germline (reference sequence). The CDR3 consists of 15 residues. In nucleotides, the CDR3 is TGTGCCAGTAGTATTAGTACCGCGAACACCGGGGAGCTGTTTTTT. This codes for CASSISTANTGELFF.

The genes are TRBV27 and TRBJ1-4, with 7 bases lining up with TRBD1. The CDR3 covers 13 residues. Germline trimming cut 5 bases from V and 11 bases from J; bases unmatched to any gene: 8. CDR1 is MNHEY and CDR2 is SMNVEV in the germline V gene (reference sequence). CDR3 nucleotides: TGTGCCAGCAGTGACAGGGTAGTGGTTAAACTGTTTTTT. Protein: CASSDRVVVKLFF.

This chain uses TRBV5-1 with TRBJ2-5, with 8 nucleotides matching TRBD1. CDR1 and CDR2 from the germline V gene are SGHRS and YFSETQ. The CDR3 consists of 14 residues. V shed 1 base, J shed 4 bases, and the junction held 3 bases outside the gene matches. DNA of the CDR3: TGCGCCAGCAGCTTGACAGGGGGATCAGAGACCCAGTACTTC. Protein sequence: CASSLTGGSETQYF.

The chain carries TRBV5-3 and TRBJ1-2; maybe TRBD1 (5 bases). TRBV5-3 belongs to the ORF category, with a function that is uncertain. The CDR3 has 16 amino acids. The germline V and J ends were trimmed by 0 bases and 4 bases, with 16 bases remaining between them. The CDR3 nucleotides are TGTGCCAGAAGCTTGGTGGGTCCACAGGAGTTCTATGGCTACACCTTC. Its translation: CARSLVGPQEFYGYTF.

J is TRBJ1-1 and V is TRBV10-2; 8 nucleotides line up with TRBD1. Germline CDR1 and CDR2: WSHSY and SAAADI. The CDR3 runs to 16 residues. Unmatched junction bases numbered 7, after V lost 3 bases and J lost 1 base. The CDR3 bases are TGCGCCAGCAGTGAAGGTGAAGACAGGGGGAACACTGAAGCTTTCTTT. Translating it yields CASSEGEDRGNTEAFF.

J is TRBJ2-3 and V is TRBV5-4, with D maybe TRBD2 (6 bases). Per the germline V gene, CDR1 is SGHNT and CDR2 is YYREEE (reference sequence). Trimming cost V 4 bases and J 2 bases, with 14 bases left between them. The CDR3 has 15 residues. The CDR3 loop reads CASSTSSDYTDTQYF. Here the CDR3 DNA reads TGTGCCAGCAGCACCTCTAGCGACTACACAGATACGCAGTATTTT.

This clone was found a few times. The chain employs TRBV19 and TRBJ2-2; D gene ambiguous. Germline loops: CDR1 LNHDA, CDR2 SQIVND (reference sequence). Deletions cut 1 base from V and 4 bases from J, with 7 bases between. The CDR3 is made up of 14 amino acids. This CDR3 is CASSIGPFTGELFF. CDR3 coding DNA: TGTGCCAGTAGTATAGGTCCTTTCACCGGGGAGCTGTTTTTT.

This CDR3 is CASSGTSNDEQFF. DNA of the CDR3: TGTGCCAGCAGCGGGACTAGTAACGATGAGCAGTTCTTC. The V gene is TRBV25-1, the J gene TRBJ2-1; 8 bases are shared with TRBD2. The CDR3 is 13 amino acids. In germline, CDR1 is MGHDK, CDR2 SYGVNS. The ends lost 6 bases at V and 8 bases at J; junction bases unmatched: 6. Combining the CDR3 with reference TRBV25-1 and TRBJ2-1 gives the whole variable domain EADIYQTPRYLVIGTGKKITLECSQTMGHDKMYWYQQDPGMELHLIHYSYGVNSTEKGDLSSESTVSRIRTEHFPLTLESARPSHTSQYLCASSGTSNDEQFFGPGTRLTVL.

This clone was detected only once. The chain carries TRBV30 and TRBJ1-1; D gene ambiguous. V lost 2 bases to trimming and J lost 3 bases, with 13 bases between them. Germline loops: CDR1 GTSNPN, CDR2 SVGIG (reference sequence). This CDR3 is built from 14 residues. The chain's CDR3 is CAWSQLAGYTEAFF. CDR3 coding DNA: TGTGCCTGGAGTCAGCTGGCGGGGTACACTGAAGCTTTCTTT.

The rearrangement links TRBV5-1 to TRBJ2-3; TRBD2 matches at 9 bases. The CDR3 length is 13 residues. The V gene's germline CDR1 is SGHRS and CDR2 YFSETQ. The V and J ends lost 2 bases and 6 bases, in that order; junction bases with no gene match: 1. This CDR3 is CASSLGLADTQYF. DNA of the CDR3: TGCGCCAGCAGCTTAGGACTAGCGGATACGCAGTATTTT.

V is TRBV5-1 and J is TRBJ1-1, with TRBD1 matching 8 bases. Unmatched junction bases numbered 6, after V lost 7 bases and J lost 1 base. The CDR3 runs 14 residues. Germline V gene sequence: CDR1 SGHRS, CDR2 YFSETQ. The CDR3: CASGEGQGNTEAFF. As DNA, the CDR3 is TGCGCCAGCGGGGAAGGACAGGGGAACACTGAAGCTTTCTTT.

The chain is built from TRBV6-2 or TRBV6-3 and TRBJ2-1; 8 bases fit TRBD2. The CDR3 totals 15 residues. Trimming at V came to 5 bases and at J to 2 bases, leaving 5 bases not matched to a gene. Germline-derived CDR1 and CDR2 are MNHEY and SVGEGT. CDR3 protein: CASSPSGGAYNEQFF. The CDR3 DNA reads as TGTGCCAGCAGTCCGAGCGGGGGAGCCTACAATGAGCAGTTCTTC.

This chain links TRBV19 with TRBJ1-1; 8 bases line up with TRBD1. This CDR3 spans 14 amino acids. V trimming: 3 bases; J trimming: 4 bases; junction bases outside the gene matches: 4. CDR1 is LNHDA, CDR2 SQIVND, per germline (reference sequence). Here the CDR3 reads CASSIAGGITEAFF. The CDR3 DNA is TGTGCCAGTAGTATCGCAGGGGGCATCACTGAAGCTTTCTTT.